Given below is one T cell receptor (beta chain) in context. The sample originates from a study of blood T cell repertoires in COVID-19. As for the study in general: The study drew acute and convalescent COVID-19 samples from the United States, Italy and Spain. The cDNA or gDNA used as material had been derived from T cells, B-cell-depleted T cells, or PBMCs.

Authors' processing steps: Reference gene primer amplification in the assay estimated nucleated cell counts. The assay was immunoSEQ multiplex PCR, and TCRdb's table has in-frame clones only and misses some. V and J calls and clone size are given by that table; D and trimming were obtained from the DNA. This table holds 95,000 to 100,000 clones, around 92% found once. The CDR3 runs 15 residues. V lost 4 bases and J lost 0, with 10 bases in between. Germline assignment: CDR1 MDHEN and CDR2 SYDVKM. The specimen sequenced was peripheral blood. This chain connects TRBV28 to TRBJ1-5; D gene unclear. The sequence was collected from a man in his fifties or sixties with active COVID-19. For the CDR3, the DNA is TGTGCCAGCAGTTACCAGACACTTAGCAATCAGCCCCAGCATTTT. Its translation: CASSYQTLSNQPQHF.